This TCR beta chain was identified in a study of T cells in Graves' hyperthyroidism and ophthalmopathy (dated by TCRdb to 2018 to 2020). Context from the whole study: Peripheral blood was collected at initial diagnosis, before any treatment. In addition, the study compared T-cell repertoires in thyroid tissue and in blood from about 6 Graves' hyperthyroidism patients. After sampling, hyperthyroidism patients received methimazole starting at 30 mg daily, and ophthalmopathy patients received high-dose intravenous methylprednisolone. The 85 to 100 discovery patients were randomly split 7:3 into training and test sets. The paper describes TCR Vbeta CDR3 sequencing of around 130 peripheral blood samples, made up of 43 ophthalmopathy patients, roughly 72 hyperthyroidism patients and some 17 progressor patients. Whether ophthalmopathy could be predicted prospectively was tested in an independent validation cohort made up of 18 hyperthyroidism patients plus 17 patients who later progressed to ophthalmopathy. TCR V-J signatures able to tell the groups apart were searched for in a discovery cohort of some 100 patients, of whom under 45 had Graves' ophthalmopathy and around 58 had stable Graves' hyperthyroidism.

This clonotype was counted between two and nine times. Its target antigen remains unknown. Base qualities are not provided; no much larger clone lies one nucleotide away. Amplification of TCR beta CDR3 regions was carried out from RNA transcripts. The TCR CDR3 was subjected to a first round of RT-PCR using the HTBI primer set and the Qiagen OneStep RT-PCR kit. The libraries were constructed in a second round of multiplex PCR and then size-selected and purified. Sequencing of the libraries was done on an Illumina HiSeq2000 using paired-end 100 bp reads. The original methods were these. SOAPnuke was used to process the raw data, with reads discarded if the reads contained adapters or uncalled bases, had a mean Phred below 15, or lacked an exact constant-primer or identifier match. COPE v1.2.5 was used to merge high-quality paired reads, and clonotypes were defined as unique nucleotide sequences. MiTCR v1.1 was used to align the clonotypes against IMGT TRBV, TRBD and TRBJ reference segments. Only V-J combinations with frequency above 0.0001, covering 99.2% of repertoires, were analysed. A TCS score was defined as the ratio of F50 (clonal expansion) to E x V (chaos), with BLOSUM62-based TCRdist applied between CDR3 peptides within each V-J. Welch's t-statistics and random forest reduced 500 to 650 V-J features to 13, which were used in a naive Bayes classifier (R e1071). Using fastp at Q25 and MiXCR, TCRdb reprocessed the public reads and kept productive beta chains. Rows are unified per CDR3 protein, each entry keeping the most common DNA and genes. These V and J calls originate from TCRdb's pipeline instead of the authors' own analysis. Present in this sample are some 490,000 distinct CDR3 sequences, 20% to 25% of which were seen just once. The ten largest clones add up to approximately 54% of the sample.

Overall study results and their limits: A model built on a 13 V-J signature distinguished ophthalmopathy from stable hyperthyroidism, reaching around 87% sensitivity and about 81% specificity in cross-validation and 80%/75% in testing. Sample size was not statistically predetermined, and investigators were not blinded to group allocation. Most expanded thyroid clonotypes (frequency above 0.001) were also found in blood, which suggests that blood repertoires may mirror thyroid immune responses. During validation, the model predicted progression to ophthalmopathy a median of roughly 7.1 months ahead of onset, with more than 55% sensitivity and about 72% specificity.

In the ophthalmopathy patients, disease was moderately to severely active, with a Clinical Activity Score of 3 or more, a NOSPECS grade of 4 or more, and a duration of less than 3 months. Patients with uncontrolled infections, other autoimmune diseases, pregnancy or lactation were excluded. Diagnoses relied on clinical symptoms, serum thyroxine and TRAb, thyroid ultrasound and orbital computed tomography. PBMCs were isolated from around 10 ml of fresh peripheral blood by Ficoll-Paque density gradient centrifugation. Total RNA was extracted using Trizol reagent, and RNA quality was assessed on an Agilent 2100 Bioanalyzer. The CDR1 and CDR2 encoded by the germline V gene are MNHNS and SASEGT. V and J lose 6 bases and 4 bases, and a span of 21 bases separates them. The CDR3 starts with the cysteine, ends with the phenylalanine, and has 16 residues. Only the CDR3 DNA is retained, 48 bases long and in frame from the first base.

The rearrangement joined TRBV6-1 to TRBJ1-1; matching of 6 bases hints at TRBD1 as the D gene. The specimen sequenced was blood. The TCR sequence derives from a woman in her 70s with Graves' ophthalmopathy. For the CDR3, the sequence is CASSLKSSRGLTEAFF. In nucleotide form, the sequence is TGTGCCAGCAGCCTAAAGAGTAGCAGGGGACTCACTGAAGCTTTCTTT.